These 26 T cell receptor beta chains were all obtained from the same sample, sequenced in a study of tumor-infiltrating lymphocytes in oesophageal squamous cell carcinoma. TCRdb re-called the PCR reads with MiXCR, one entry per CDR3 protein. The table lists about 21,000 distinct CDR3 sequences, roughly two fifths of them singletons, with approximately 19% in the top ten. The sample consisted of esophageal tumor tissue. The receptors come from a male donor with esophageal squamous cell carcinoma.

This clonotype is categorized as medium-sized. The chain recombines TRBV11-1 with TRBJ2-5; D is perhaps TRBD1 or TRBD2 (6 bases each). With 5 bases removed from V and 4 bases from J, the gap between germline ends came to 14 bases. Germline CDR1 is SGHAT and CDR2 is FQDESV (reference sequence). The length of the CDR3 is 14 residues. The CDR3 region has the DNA TGTGCCAGCAGCCAAGGGGGGCCGGCAGAGACCCAGTACTTC. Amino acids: CASSQGGPAETQYF. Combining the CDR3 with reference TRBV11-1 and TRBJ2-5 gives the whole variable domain EAEVAQSPRYKITEKSQAVAFWCDPISGHATLYWYRQILGQGPELLVQFQDESVVDDSQLPKDRFSAERLKGVDSTLKIQPAELGDSAMYLCASSQGGPAETQYFGPGTRLLVL.

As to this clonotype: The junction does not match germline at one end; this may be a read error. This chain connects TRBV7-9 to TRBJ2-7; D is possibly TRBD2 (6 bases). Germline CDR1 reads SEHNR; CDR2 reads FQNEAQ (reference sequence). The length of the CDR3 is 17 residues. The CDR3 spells CASILALSGESYDEQYF. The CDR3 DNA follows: TGTGCCAGCATCTTAGCATTATCGGGAGAGTCATACGACGAGCAGTACTTT.

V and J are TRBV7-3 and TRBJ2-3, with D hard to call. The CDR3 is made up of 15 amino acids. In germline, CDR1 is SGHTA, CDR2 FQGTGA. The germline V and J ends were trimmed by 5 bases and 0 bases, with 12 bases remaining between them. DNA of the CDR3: TGTGCCAGCAGCGAGGACCTTCCTAGCACAGATACGCAGTATTTT. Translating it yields CASSEDLPSTDTQYF.

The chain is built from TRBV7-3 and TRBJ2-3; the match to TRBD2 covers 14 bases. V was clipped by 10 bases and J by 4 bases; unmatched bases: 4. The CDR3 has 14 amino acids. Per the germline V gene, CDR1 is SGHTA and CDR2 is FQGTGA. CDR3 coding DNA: TGTGCCAATACGGGACTAGCGGGAGCAGATACGCAGTATTTT. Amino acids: CANTGLAGADTQYF.

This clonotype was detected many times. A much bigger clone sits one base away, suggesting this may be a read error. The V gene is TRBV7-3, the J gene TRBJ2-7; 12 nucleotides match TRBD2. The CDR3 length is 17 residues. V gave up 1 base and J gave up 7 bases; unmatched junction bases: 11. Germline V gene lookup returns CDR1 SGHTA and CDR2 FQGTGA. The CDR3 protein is CASSLRPSGGVGNEQYF. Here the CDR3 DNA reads TGTGCCAGCAGCTTAAGGCCTAGCGGGGGGGTGGGCAATGAGCAGTACTTC.

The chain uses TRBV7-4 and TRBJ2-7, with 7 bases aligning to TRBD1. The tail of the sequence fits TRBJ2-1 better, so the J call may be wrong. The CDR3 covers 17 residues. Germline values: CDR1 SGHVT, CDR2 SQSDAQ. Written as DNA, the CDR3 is TGTGCCAGCAGCTTCGGTCGACAGGGATTTTCCTACAATGAGCAGTTCTTC. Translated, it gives CASSFGRQGFSYNEQFF.

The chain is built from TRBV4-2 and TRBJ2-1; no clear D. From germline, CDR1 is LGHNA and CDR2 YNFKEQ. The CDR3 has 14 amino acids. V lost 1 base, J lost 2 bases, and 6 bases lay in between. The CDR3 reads CASSQGATYNEQFF. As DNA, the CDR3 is TGTGCCAGCAGCCAAGGGGCTACCTACAATGAGCAGTTCTTC.

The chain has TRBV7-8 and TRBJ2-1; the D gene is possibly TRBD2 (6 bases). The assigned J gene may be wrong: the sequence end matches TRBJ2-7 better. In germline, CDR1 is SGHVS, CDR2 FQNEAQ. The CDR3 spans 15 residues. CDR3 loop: CASSYLEGWVGEQYF. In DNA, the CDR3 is TGTGCCAGCAGCTATTTGGAGGGATGGGTCGGGGAGCAGTACTTC.

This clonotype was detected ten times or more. The CDR3 sequence: CASSLGQGAYSTETQYF. The CDR3, as DNA: TGTGCCAGCAGTTTGGGGCAGGGGGCCTATAGTACAGAGACCCAGTACTTC. The V gene is TRBV28, the J gene TRBJ2-5, with 8 positions matching TRBD1. The CDR3 consists of 17 residues. V shed 3 bases, J shed 4 bases, and the junction held 13 bases outside the gene matches. In germline, CDR1 is MDHEN, CDR2 SYDVKM.

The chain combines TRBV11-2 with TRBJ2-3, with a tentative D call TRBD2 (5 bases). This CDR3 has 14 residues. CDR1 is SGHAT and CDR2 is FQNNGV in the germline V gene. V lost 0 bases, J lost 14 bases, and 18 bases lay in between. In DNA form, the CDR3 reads TGTGCCAGCAGCTTAGAAATTAACACCGGGGAGCTGTATTTT. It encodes CASSLEINTGELYF.

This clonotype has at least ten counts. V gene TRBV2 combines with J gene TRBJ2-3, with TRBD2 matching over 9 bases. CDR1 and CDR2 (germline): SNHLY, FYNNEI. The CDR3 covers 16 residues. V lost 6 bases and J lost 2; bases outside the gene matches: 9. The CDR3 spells CASRVGAGGLTDTQYF. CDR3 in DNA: TGTGCCAGCAGGGTGGGAGCGGGGGGCCTCACAGATACGCAGTATTTT.

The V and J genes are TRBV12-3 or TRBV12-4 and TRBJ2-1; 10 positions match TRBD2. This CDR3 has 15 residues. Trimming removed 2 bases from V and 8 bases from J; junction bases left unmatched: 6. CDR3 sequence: CASSLQAGGPYEQFF. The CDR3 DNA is TGTGCCAGCAGTTTACAAGCGGGAGGGCCGTATGAGCAGTTCTTC.

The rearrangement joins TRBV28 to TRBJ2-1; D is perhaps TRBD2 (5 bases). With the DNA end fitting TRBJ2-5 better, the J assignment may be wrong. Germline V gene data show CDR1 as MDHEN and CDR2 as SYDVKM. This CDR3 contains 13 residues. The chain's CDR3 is CASSSGNQETQYF. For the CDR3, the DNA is TGTGCCAGCAGTAGCGGAAACCAAGAGACCCAGTACTTC.

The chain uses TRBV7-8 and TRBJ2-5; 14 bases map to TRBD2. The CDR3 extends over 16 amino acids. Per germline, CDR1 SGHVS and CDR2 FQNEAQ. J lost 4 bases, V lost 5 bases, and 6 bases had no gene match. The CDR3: CASSARLAGGRETQYF. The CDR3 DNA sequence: TGTGCCAGCAGCGCCCGACTAGCGGGGGGGCGAGAGACCCAGTACTTC.

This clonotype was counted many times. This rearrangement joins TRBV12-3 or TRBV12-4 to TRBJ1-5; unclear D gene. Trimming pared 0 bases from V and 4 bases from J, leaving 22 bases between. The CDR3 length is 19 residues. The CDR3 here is CASSLARGNEGIRNQPQHF. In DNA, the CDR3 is TGTGCCAGCAGTTTAGCGCGCGGGAACGAGGGAATTAGAAATCAGCCCCAGCATTTT.

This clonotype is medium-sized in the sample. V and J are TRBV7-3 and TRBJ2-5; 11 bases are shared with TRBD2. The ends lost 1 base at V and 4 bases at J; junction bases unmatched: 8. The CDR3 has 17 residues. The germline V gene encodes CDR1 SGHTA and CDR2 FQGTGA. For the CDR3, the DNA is TGTGCCAGCAGCTTAAATAGCGGGAGGGCCGGGAGAGAGACCCAGTACTTC. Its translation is CASSLNSGRAGRETQYF.

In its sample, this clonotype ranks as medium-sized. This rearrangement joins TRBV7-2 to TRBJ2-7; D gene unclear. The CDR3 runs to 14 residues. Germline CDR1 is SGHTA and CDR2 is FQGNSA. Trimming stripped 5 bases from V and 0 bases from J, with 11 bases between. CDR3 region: CASSLDSSSYEQYF. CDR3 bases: TGTGCCAGCAGCCTAGACTCGAGCTCCTACGAGCAGTACTTC.

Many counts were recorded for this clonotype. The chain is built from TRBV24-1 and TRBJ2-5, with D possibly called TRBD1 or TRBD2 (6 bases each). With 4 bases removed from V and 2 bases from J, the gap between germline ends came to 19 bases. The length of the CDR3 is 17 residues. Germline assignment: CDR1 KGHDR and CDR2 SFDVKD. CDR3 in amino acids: CATSEPTGAGSQETQYF. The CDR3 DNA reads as TGTGCCACCAGTGAGCCCACGGGGGCTGGATCACAAGAGACCCAGTACTTC.

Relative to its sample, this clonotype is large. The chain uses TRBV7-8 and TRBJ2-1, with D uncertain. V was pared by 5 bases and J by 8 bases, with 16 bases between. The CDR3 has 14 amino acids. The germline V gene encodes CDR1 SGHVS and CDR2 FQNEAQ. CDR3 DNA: TGTGCCAGCAGCATAGGATCGCTTGGGGATGAGCAGTTCTTC. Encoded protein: CASSIGSLGDEQFF.

The CDR3 reads CASSSGLAGGAEYF. DNA of the CDR3: TGTGCCAGCAGCTCGGGACTAGCGGGAGGGGCCGAGTACTTC. The chain recombines TRBV7-2 with TRBJ2-5, with 16 nucleotides matching TRBD2. Trimming took 4 bases from V and 12 from J; bases not matched to a gene: 5. CDR1 and CDR2 from the germline V gene are SGHTA and FQGNSA. The length of the CDR3 is 14 residues.

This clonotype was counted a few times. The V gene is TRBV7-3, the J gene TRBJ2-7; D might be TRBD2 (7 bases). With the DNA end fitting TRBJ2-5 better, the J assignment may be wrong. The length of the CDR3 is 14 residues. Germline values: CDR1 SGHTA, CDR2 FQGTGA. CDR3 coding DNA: TGTGCCAGCAGCTTAAACGGGGGGCAGGAGACCCAGTACTTC. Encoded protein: CASSLNGGQETQYF.

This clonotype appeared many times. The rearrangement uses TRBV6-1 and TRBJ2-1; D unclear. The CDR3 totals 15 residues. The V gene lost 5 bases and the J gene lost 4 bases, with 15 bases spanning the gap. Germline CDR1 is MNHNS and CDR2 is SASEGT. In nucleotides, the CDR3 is TGTGCCAGCAGTCACAAAGACCCTTCATACAATGAGCAGTTCTTC. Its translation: CASSHKDPSYNEQFF.

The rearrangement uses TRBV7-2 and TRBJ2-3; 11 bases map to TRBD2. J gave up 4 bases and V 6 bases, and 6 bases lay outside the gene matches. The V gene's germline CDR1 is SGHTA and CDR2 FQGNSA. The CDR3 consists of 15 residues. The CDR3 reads CASSQLAGVPDTQYF. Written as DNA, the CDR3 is TGTGCCAGCAGTCAACTAGCGGGAGTCCCAGATACGCAGTATTTT.

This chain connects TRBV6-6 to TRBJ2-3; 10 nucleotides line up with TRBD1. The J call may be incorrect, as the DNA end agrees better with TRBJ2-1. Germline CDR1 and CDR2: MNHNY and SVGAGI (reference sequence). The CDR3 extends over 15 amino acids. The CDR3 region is CASSYSLTGGYEQFF. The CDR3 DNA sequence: TGTGCCAGCAGTTACTCGTTGACAGGGGGCTATGAGCAGTTCTTC.

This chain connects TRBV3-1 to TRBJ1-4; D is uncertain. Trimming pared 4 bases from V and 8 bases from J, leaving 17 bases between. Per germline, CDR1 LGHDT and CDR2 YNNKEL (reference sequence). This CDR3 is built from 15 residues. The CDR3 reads CASSPAAGYGEKLFF. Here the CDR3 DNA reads TGTGCCAGCAGCCCAGCGGCCGGGTACGGGGAAAAACTGTTTTTT.

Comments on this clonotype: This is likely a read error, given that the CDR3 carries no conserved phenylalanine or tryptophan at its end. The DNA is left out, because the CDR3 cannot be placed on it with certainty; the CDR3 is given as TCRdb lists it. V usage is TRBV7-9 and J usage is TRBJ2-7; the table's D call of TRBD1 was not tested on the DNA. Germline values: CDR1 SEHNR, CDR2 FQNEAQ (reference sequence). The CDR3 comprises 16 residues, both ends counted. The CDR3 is CASSLEVGGYGYTFGS.